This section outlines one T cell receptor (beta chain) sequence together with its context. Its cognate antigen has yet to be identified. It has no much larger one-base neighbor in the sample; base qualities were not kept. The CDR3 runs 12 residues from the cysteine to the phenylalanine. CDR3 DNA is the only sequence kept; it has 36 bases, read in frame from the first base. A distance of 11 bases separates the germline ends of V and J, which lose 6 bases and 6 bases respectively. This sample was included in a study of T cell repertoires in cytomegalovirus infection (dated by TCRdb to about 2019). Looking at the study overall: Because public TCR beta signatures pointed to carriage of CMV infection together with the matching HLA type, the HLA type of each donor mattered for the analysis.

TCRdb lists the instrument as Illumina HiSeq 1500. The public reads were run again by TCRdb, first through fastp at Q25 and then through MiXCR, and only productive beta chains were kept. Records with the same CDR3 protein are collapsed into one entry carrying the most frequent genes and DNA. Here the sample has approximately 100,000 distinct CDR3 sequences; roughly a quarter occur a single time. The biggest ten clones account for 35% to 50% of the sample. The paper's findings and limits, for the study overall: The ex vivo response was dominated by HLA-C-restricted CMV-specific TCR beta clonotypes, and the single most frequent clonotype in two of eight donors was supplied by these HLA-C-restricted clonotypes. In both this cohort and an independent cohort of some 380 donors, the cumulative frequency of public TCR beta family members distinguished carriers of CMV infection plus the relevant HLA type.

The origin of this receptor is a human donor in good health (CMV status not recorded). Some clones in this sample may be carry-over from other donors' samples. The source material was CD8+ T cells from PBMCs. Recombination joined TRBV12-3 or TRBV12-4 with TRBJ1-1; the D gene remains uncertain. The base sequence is TGTGCCAGCAGCCTATTTGGATCTGAAGCTTTCTTT. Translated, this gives CASSLFGSEAFF.